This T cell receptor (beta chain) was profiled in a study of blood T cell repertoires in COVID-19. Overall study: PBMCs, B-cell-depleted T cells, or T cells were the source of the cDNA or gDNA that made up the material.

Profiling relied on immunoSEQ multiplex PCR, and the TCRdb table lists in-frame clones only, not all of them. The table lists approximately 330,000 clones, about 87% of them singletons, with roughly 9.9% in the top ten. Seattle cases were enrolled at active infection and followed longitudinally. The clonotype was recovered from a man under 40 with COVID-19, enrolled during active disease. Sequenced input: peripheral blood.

CDR3 amino acids: CASSQIAGGPYNEQFF. CDR3 bases: TGCGCCAGCAGCCAAATAGCGGGAGGGCCTTACAATGAGCAGTTCTTC. The rearrangement joins TRBV4-1 to TRBJ2-1; TRBD2 matches 11 bases. This CDR3 has 16 residues. Germline CDR1 is MGHRA and CDR2 is YSYEKL. The V and J ends lost 2 bases and 4 bases, in that order; junction bases with no gene match: 4.